Listed here are 2 T cell receptor beta chains from one sample, sequenced in a study of long-term antiretroviral therapy in people with HIV. Investigators performed immunoSEQ version v3.0 at survey level. Repertoires were generated with immunoSEQ multiplex PCR, while TCRdb's copy carries only in-frame clones and drops some. The repertoire holds some 17,000 clones, with 78% as singletons. This material consisted of unsorted PBMCs, taken more than 3.1 years after starting antiretroviral therapy. All receptors derive from a woman in her thirties or forties with HIV.

V is TRBV29-1 and J is TRBJ1-2; D might be TRBD1 (5 bases). The CDR3 runs to 14 residues. With 3 bases removed from V and 1 base from J, the gap between germline ends came to 12 bases. Per the germline V gene, CDR1 is SQVTM and CDR2 is ANQGSEA. The CDR3 region has the DNA TGCAGCGTTGATCGGGACGGGAATAACTATGGCTACACCTTC. As protein: CSVDRDGNNYGYTF.

This rearrangement joins TRBV18 to TRBJ1-5; D remains ambiguous. The length of the CDR3 is 14 residues. V was pared by 0 bases and J by 6 bases, with 9 bases between. The germline V gene encodes CDR1 KGHSH and CDR2 LQKENI. In DNA form, the CDR3 reads TGTGCCAGCTCACCACCCGGGTCAGGTCAGCCCCAGCATTTT. This translates into CASSPPGSGQPQHF.